The next 17 T cell receptor beta chains were all read from a single sample in a study of T cell repertoires in cytomegalovirus infection. What these receptors recognize is not known. TCRdb reprocessed the reads via MiXCR and lists one record per CDR3 protein. The repertoire has some 920,000 distinct CDR3 sequences, approximately 31% of them found once; the top ten carry about an eighth. Sequences were derived from cultured CD8+ T cells from PBMCs, sampled from culture after CMV antigen stimulation. The receptor source for this set is a human donor in good health (CMV status not recorded). Some clones in this sample may be carry-over from other donors' samples.

This clonotype was detected a few times. The chain links TRBV2 to TRBJ2-2; either TRBD1 or TRBD2 may fit D (5 bases each). The V gene's germline CDR1 is SNHLY and CDR2 FYNNEI. The CDR3 totals 15 residues. V dropped 5 bases and J dropped 2 bases, with 12 bases sitting between them. CDR3 protein: CASSPWDRNTGELFF. The DNA for the CDR3 is TGTGCCAGCAGTCCTTGGGACCGAAACACCGGGGAGCTGTTTTTT.

The chain employs TRBV20-1 and TRBJ2-1; 10 bases fit TRBD2. This CDR3 has 16 amino acids. Trimming cost V 0 bases and J 5 bases; bases outside gene matches: 7. Germline V CDR1 and CDR2: DFQATT, SNEGSKA (reference sequence). CDR3 amino acids: CSARDQAGGPHNEQFF. In nucleotides, the CDR3 is TGCAGTGCTAGAGATCAAGCGGGGGGGCCCCACAATGAGCAGTTCTTC.

This clonotype was seen a handful of times. The V gene is TRBV2, the J gene TRBJ2-1; 10 bases are a match to TRBD2. The CDR3 consists of 14 residues. Trimming took 6 bases from V and 9 from J; bases not matched to a gene: 8. The germline gives CDR1 SNHLY, CDR2 FYNNEI. CDR3 sequence (DNA): TGTGCCAGCAGGGCCAGCGGGGGGGGACGTGAGCAGTTCTTC. This gives the protein CASRASGGGREQFF.

In regard to this clonotype: This may be a read error: a much more frequent sequence differs by one nucleotide. The chain carries TRBV12-3 or TRBV12-4 and TRBJ2-3; 10 nucleotides match TRBD2. The CDR3 spans 15 residues. The junction had 4 bases not matched to a gene; V was cut back by 3 bases and J by 4 bases. The CDR3 DNA follows: TGTGCCAGCAGTTTCAGCGGGGGGGGGTCAGATACGCAGTATTTT. The encoded protein is CASSFSGGGSDTQYF.

This clonotype has just a few counts. CDR3 nucleotides: TGTGCCATCAGTGAGTCGAGGCAGCACAATCAGCCCCAGCATTTT. It codes for CAISESRQHNQPQHF. This chain uses TRBV10-3 with TRBJ1-5; no clear D. V was clipped by 0 bases and J by 3 bases, with 9 bases between them. The CDR3 totals 15 residues. Germline V lookup: CDR1 ENHRY, CDR2 SYGVKD.

This clonotype showed up just a few times. The chain is built from TRBV15 and TRBJ1-2; D gene uncertain. The germline V gene has CDR1 LNHNV and CDR2 YYDKDF (reference sequence). The CDR3 has 16 residues. The ends were cut back, 0 bases at V and 3 bases at J, with 14 bases in the middle. In DNA, the CDR3 is TGTGCCACCAGCAGAGATGAGAATACGGGAGACTATGGCTACACCTTC. Amino acid sequence: CATSRDENTGDYGYTF.

CDR3 in amino acids: CASEGDTEAFF. In nucleotides, the CDR3 is TGTGCCTCTGAAGGGGACACTGAAGCTTTCTTT. This sequence joins TRBV5-4 and TRBJ1-1, with D possibly TRBD1 on 5 matching bases. The V gene lost 10 bases and the J gene lost 3 bases, with 10 bases spanning the gap. Germline V gene data show CDR1 as SGHNT and CDR2 as YYREEE (reference sequence). There are 11 residues in the CDR3.

The chain recombines TRBV12-5 with TRBJ2-3, with D possibly being TRBD1 (6 bases). The ends were cut back, 7 bases at V and 2 bases at J, with 10 bases in the middle. This CDR3 is built from 13 residues. Germline CDR1 is LGHNT and CDR2 is FRNRAP. The CDR3 loop is CASARTATDTQYF. CDR3 sequence (DNA): TGTGCTAGTGCCCGGACAGCCACAGATACGCAGTATTTT.

The CDR3 loop is CASSEGTWTGNTEAFF. CDR3 DNA sequence: TGTGCCAGCAGTGAGGGAACTTGGACAGGGAACACTGAAGCTTTCTTT. The chain has TRBV2 and TRBJ1-1; TRBD1 matches 7 bases. The trim removed 3 bases at V and 1 base at J, leaving 8 bases unmatched. Germline V gives CDR1 SNHLY, CDR2 FYNNEI. The CDR3 covers 16 residues.

This chain joins TRBV6-2 or TRBV6-3 and TRBJ2-7; D is undetermined. Germline-derived CDR1 and CDR2 are MNHEY and SVGEGT. The CDR3 spans 12 residues. V gave up 2 bases and J gave up 7 bases, with 9 bases separating them. The CDR3 DNA follows: TGTGCCAGCAGTTACCCCTCGAGGGAGCAGTACGTC. This encodes CASSYPSREQYV.

The table lists this clonotype with a few counts. V usage is TRBV28 and J usage is TRBJ2-5; perhaps TRBD2 as D (5 bases). There are 15 residues in the CDR3. Germline lookup yields CDR1 MDHEN and CDR2 SYDVKM. V dropped 11 bases and J dropped 1 base, with 20 bases sitting between them. The CDR3 nucleotides are TGTGCCTGTTCACAGACGCGGGTAACCCAAGAGACCCAGTACTTC. It codes for CACSQTRVTQETQYF.

This rearrangement joins TRBV6-2 or TRBV6-3 to TRBJ2-7; no firm D call. CDR3 length: 11 amino acids. V dropped 3 bases and J dropped 6 bases, with 6 bases sitting between them. Germline V gene lookup returns CDR1 MNHEY and CDR2 SVGEGT. The CDR3 here is CASSYGVEQYV. Here the CDR3 DNA reads TGTGCCAGCAGTTATGGTGTCGAGCAGTACGTC.

This clonotype has at least ten counts. This chain joins TRBV12-3 or TRBV12-4 and TRBJ1-1; possibly TRBD1 for D (5 bases). The V end was cut by 3 bases, the J end by 5 bases, with 13 bases between. The CDR3 is 14 amino acids. The CDR3 reads CASSLKGRGTEAFF. CDR3 DNA: TGTGCCAGCAGTTTGAAGGGGAGAGGGACTGAAGCTTTCTTT.

The chain joins TRBV9 to TRBJ1-1; perhaps TRBD1 as D (5 bases). The V end was cut by 0 bases, the J end by 5 bases, with 11 bases between. The germline gives CDR1 SGDLS, CDR2 YYNGEE. The CDR3 is 14 amino acids. CDR3 bases: TGTGCCAGCAGCGTAGTTTGGGGGTCGACTGAAGCTTTCTTT. Its protein is CASSVVWGSTEAFF.

Many counts were recorded for this clonotype. The chain recombines TRBV28 with TRBJ2-2; 8 bases match TRBD1. Germline lookup yields CDR1 MDHEN and CDR2 SYDVKM. Unmatched junction bases numbered 13, after V lost 4 bases and J lost 0 bases. CDR3 length equals 19 residues. The CDR3 is CASSSLISDRDANTGELFF. The CDR3 DNA is TGTGCCAGCAGTTCCCTTATCTCGGACAGGGACGCGAACACCGGGGAGCTGTTTTTT.

This clonotype was picked up many times. The V call is TRBV11-3, the J call TRBJ2-3; D not resolved. The V end was cut by 5 bases, the J end by 2 bases, with 11 bases between. The CDR3 totals 14 residues. Germline V gene lookup returns CDR1 SGHNT and CDR2 YENEEA. The CDR3 protein is CASSQTYLTDTQYF. DNA of the CDR3: TGTGCCAGCAGCCAAACATATCTCACAGATACGCAGTATTTT. Full variable domain (missing parts from reference TRBV11-3 and TRBJ2-3): EAGVVQSPRYKIIEKKQPVAFWCNPISGHNTLYWYLQNLGQGPELLIRYENEEAVDDSQLPKDRFSAERLKGVDSTLKIQPAELGDSAVYLCASSQTYLTDTQYFGPGTRLTVL.

V and J are TRBV27 and TRBJ1-1; D unclear. Germline V gene lookup returns CDR1 MNHEY and CDR2 SMNVEV (reference sequence). The V and J ends lost 5 bases and 1 base respectively, with 14 bases between them. There are 15 residues in the CDR3. The CDR3 DNA reads as TGTGCCAGCAGTCCCCTCTTCGGTCAGAACACTGAAGCTTTCTTT. Protein product: CASSPLFGQNTEAFF.